This T cell receptor beta chain was identified in a study of T cell responses to AZD1222 COVID-19 vaccine. Overall study context: Samples with a second dose at about 4 or about 12 weeks were pooled together.

V lost 5 bases to trimming and J lost 5 bases, with 10 bases between them. The CDR3 is 13 residues long. CDR1 SEHNR and CDR2 FQNEAQ come from the germline V gene (reference sequence). With regard to this clone: Its antigen is unidentified.

Study-wide points: The CD4 TCRs associated with vaccination extended across spike and predominated at 160-218 and 743-854. Baseline antibody screening turned up just six or seven seropositive AZD1222 recipients. Most donors were white British, females outnumbered males, and clonal diversity was possibly underestimated.

Clones were read by immunoSEQ multiplex PCR, and TCRdb kept only the in-frame ones, dropping some. Here the sample spans approximately 130,000 clones, roughly 93% being singletons. The input for sequencing was peripheral blood, taken on day 0 of AZD1222 vaccination. V gene TRBV7-9 combines with J gene TRBJ1-5, with D uncertain. The sequence was collected from an adult in good health. CDR3 sequence: CASSRTVDQPQHF. The CDR3 DNA reads as TGTGCCAGCAGCCGGACCGTTGATCAGCCCCAGCATTTT. Combining the CDR3 with reference TRBV7-9 and TRBJ1-5 gives the whole variable domain DTGVSQNPRHKITKRGQNVTFRCDPISEHNRLYWYRQTLGQGPEFLTYFQNEAQLEKSRLLSDRFSAERPKGSFSTLEIQRTEQGDSAMYLCASSRTVDQPQHFGDGTRLSIL.